One sample yielded the 11 T cell receptor beta chains listed below, sequenced in a study of regulatory T cells in long-lasting Graves disease. The time point denotes: newly diagnosed GD, antithyroid drugs for less than 3 months. Making the TCR library involved RNA that had been extracted from PBMCs. The TCR beta library used iRepertoire HTBI primers with Arm-PCR amplification of CDR3. A single record per CDR3 protein comes from TCRdb applying MiXCR to the multiplex PCR reads. The sample has 400,000 to 500,000 distinct CDR3 sequences, about 14% seen once. These data were likewise used in another study, on T cells in Graves' hyperthyroidism and ophthalmopathy.

This specimen was peripheral blood mononuclear cells (PBMCs), taken at new diagnosis, from a patient treated with antithyroid drugs. These receptors came from a woman aged 45-59 years with Graves disease.

J is TRBJ2-2 and V is TRBV19; weak D call: TRBD1 (7 bases). The CDR3 runs 14 residues. Between the trimmed V and J ends, which lost 3 bases and 4 bases, there was a span of 9 bases. Germline CDR1 reads LNHDA; CDR2 reads SQIVND (reference sequence). CDR3 in amino acids: CASSMQGGTGELFF. CDR3 bases: TGTGCCAGTAGTATGCAGGGGGGCACCGGGGAGCTGTTTTTT.

The chain links TRBV20-1 to TRBJ1-5; D is perhaps TRBD1 (6 bases). The CDR3 runs to 15 residues. Trimming cost V 3 bases and J 6 bases, with 18 bases left between them. Per the germline V gene, CDR1 is DFQATT and CDR2 is SNEGSKA (reference sequence). The CDR3 sequence is CSASPGQGIGQPQHF. Written as DNA, the CDR3 is TGCAGTGCTAGTCCGGGCCAGGGGATAGGTCAGCCCCAGCATTTT.

This clonotype was seen ten or more times. This rearrangement joins TRBV3-1 to TRBJ2-1; TRBD2 aligns across 7 bases. J was trimmed by 8 bases and V by 1 base; bases with no gene match: 14. Germline CDR1 LGHDT, CDR2 YNNKEL (reference sequence). The CDR3 is 17 residues long. Here the CDR3 DNA reads TGTGCCAGCAGCCAAGGAAGTTTGGGACTACCTTCGGATGAGCAGTTCTTC. It codes for CASSQGSLGLPSDEQFF.

This clonotype was detected many times. The genes are TRBV5-1 and TRBJ2-7; a weak D match, TRBD1 (6 bases). The CDR3 runs to 13 residues. Germline V gene data show CDR1 as SGHRS and CDR2 as YFSETQ. The V end lost 2 bases, the J end lost 6 bases, and 12 bases lay between the germline ends. This CDR3 reads CASSFRGGPEQYF. DNA for the CDR3: TGCGCCAGCAGCTTTCGTGGGGGCCCCGAGCAGTACTTC.

This clonotype was seen a few times. This rearrangement joins TRBV9 to TRBJ2-5; D remains unclear. The CDR3 runs to 14 residues. Trimming took off 2 bases at V and 5 bases at J, with 13 bases between the two ends. CDR1 SGDLS and CDR2 YYNGEE come from the germline V gene. The CDR3 here is CASSVLSSMETQYF. The CDR3 DNA reads as TGTGCCAGCAGCGTTCTTTCCAGTATGGAGACCCAGTACTTC.

This clonotype has ten or more counts. The chain carries TRBV6-5 and TRBJ2-5; unclear D gene. Germline CDR1 MNHEY, CDR2 SVGAGI. CDR3 length: 15 amino acids. V was pared by 4 bases and J by 1 base, with 13 bases between. CDR3 loop: CASSFQVGVQETQYF. The CDR3 bases are TGTGCCAGCAGTTTTCAAGTGGGCGTCCAAGAGACCCAGTACTTC.

This clonotype was seen repeatedly, ten times or more. This chain links TRBV2 with TRBJ2-7; D unclear. In germline, CDR1 is SNHLY, CDR2 FYNNEI. The CDR3 length is 11 residues. Between the trimmed V and J ends, which lost 5 bases and 3 bases, there was a span of 5 bases. CDR3 amino acids: CASSYLYEQYF. CDR3 DNA: TGTGCCAGCAGTTACCTCTACGAGCAGTACTTC.

This clonotype was counted only a few times. V and J are TRBV5-5 and TRBJ2-3; TRBD2 matches at 8 bases. This CDR3 has 16 amino acids. The V and J ends lost 1 base and 5 bases, in that order; junction bases with no gene match: 9. Germline CDR1 SGHKS, CDR2 YYEKEE (reference sequence). CDR3 sequence reads: CASSLRPAGAGDTQYF. The DNA for the CDR3 is TGTGCCAGCAGCTTGAGGCCAGCGGGAGCGGGAGATACGCAGTATTTT. Combining the CDR3 with reference TRBV5-5 and TRBJ2-3 gives the whole variable domain DAGVTQSPTHLIKTRGQQVTLRCSPISGHKSVSWYQQVLGQGPQFIFQYYEKEERGRGNFPDRFSARQFPNYSSELNVNALLLGDSALYLCASSLRPAGAGDTQYFGPGTRLTVL.

This clonotype was seen many times. The chain couples TRBV28 to TRBJ2-7, with 9 bases lining up with TRBD1. V dropped 3 bases and J dropped 2; count of bases not matched to a gene: 8. Germline assignment: CDR1 MDHEN and CDR2 SYDVKM. The CDR3 has 16 residues. CDR3 bases: TGTGCCAGCAGTTTTAACAGGGGGCTTATCCCCTACGAGCAGTACTTC. It is translated as CASSFNRGLIPYEQYF.

This clonotype was seen repeatedly, ten times or more. This sequence joins TRBV2 and TRBJ2-1; 8 nucleotides match TRBD2. V trimming: 6 bases; J trimming: 10 bases; junction bases outside the gene matches: 14. Germline V lookup: CDR1 SNHLY, CDR2 FYNNEI. The CDR3 consists of 15 residues. CDR3 DNA: TGTGCCAGCAGCGCCGGGACTAGTGGGGGAAGGGAGCAGTTCTTC. Its translation: CASSAGTSGGREQFF.

This clonotype showed up just a few times. The rearrangement links TRBV11-3 to TRBJ2-3; no clear D. Germline loops: CDR1 SGHNT, CDR2 YENEEA. CDR3 length: 13 residues. V gave up 5 bases and J gave up 8 bases, with 14 bases separating them. CDR3 in amino acids: CASSHARHGTQYF. DNA for the CDR3: TGTGCCAGCAGCCACGCCAGGCACGGTACGCAGTATTTT.